These 15 T cell receptor beta chains were sequenced from one sample in a study of immune characterization of retroperitoneal liposarcoma. TCRdb reanalysed the PCR reads using MiXCR and keeps one entry per CDR3 protein. This table has 11,000 or so distinct CDR3 sequences, about 23% appearing once. Sequenced sample: blood. These receptors all come from a female donor with retroperitoneal liposarcoma.

This clonotype was counted only a few times. The rearrangement uses TRBV5-4 and TRBJ2-1; TRBD2 agrees at 7 bases. CDR1 is SGHNT, CDR2 YYREEE, per germline (reference sequence). The CDR3 totals 13 residues. V dropped 0 bases and J dropped 15; count of bases not matched to a gene: 9. The CDR3 DNA reads TGTGCCAGCAGCTTGGACCGAACTAGCGAGGGGTTCTTC. It encodes CASSLDRTSEGFF.

This clonotype was seen more than once but under ten times. J is TRBJ1-4 and V is TRBV6-6, with D unresolved. Per germline, CDR1 MNHNY and CDR2 SVGAGI (reference sequence). Trimming stripped 0 bases from V and 8 bases from J, with 7 bases between. This CDR3 contains 13 residues. CDR3 residues: CASSYSQKEKLFF. The CDR3 bases are TGTGCCAGCAGTTACTCGCAGAAAGAAAAACTGTTTTTT.

This clonotype is termed large. The chain couples TRBV27 to TRBJ2-1; 7 nucleotides line up with TRBD2. The end of the DNA is better explained by TRBJ2-7, so the J call may be wrong. The CDR3 consists of 14 residues. Germline V gene data show CDR1 as MNHEY and CDR2 as SMNVEV (reference sequence). The CDR3 bases are TGTGCCAGCAGTTTCACTAGCGCGTCCTACGAGCAGTACTTC. Amino acids: CASSFTSASYEQYF.

This clonotype was counted ten times or more. This chain uses TRBV27 with TRBJ1-2; 11 nucleotides line up with TRBD1. In germline, CDR1 is MNHEY, CDR2 SMNVEV (reference sequence). The CDR3 length is 13 residues. V was clipped by 5 bases and J by 10 bases; unmatched bases: 6. CDR3 bases: TGTGCCAGCAGTCGAGAGGGACAGGGGGACTACACCTTC. As protein: CASSREGQGDYTF.

The chain couples TRBV11-2 to TRBJ1-2; unclear D gene. Germline loops: CDR1 SGHAT, CDR2 FQNNGV. The CDR3 consists of 14 residues. V dropped 1 base and J dropped 2 bases, with 8 bases sitting between them. CDR3 protein: CASSLVPMNYGYTF. CDR3 coding DNA: TGTGCCAGCAGCTTAGTCCCGATGAACTATGGCTACACCTTC.

This clonotype is medium-sized. The V gene is TRBV12-3 or TRBV12-4, the J gene TRBJ2-5; perhaps TRBD2 as D (5 bases). The CDR3 covers 13 residues. V lost 7 bases and J lost 0, with 9 bases in between. CDR3 amino acids: CASTSSYQETQYF. The CDR3 bases are TGTGCCAGCACCTCTAGCTACCAAGAGACCCAGTACTTC.

This clonotype is medium-sized by share. The chain couples TRBV12-3 or TRBV12-4 to TRBJ2-3; 7 bases line up with TRBD1. The CDR3 consists of 15 residues. The J segment lost 4 bases and the V segment lost 4 bases, leaving 8 bases of the junction unmatched. CDR3 sequence reads: CASSYRGRGADTQYF. The CDR3 bases are TGTGCCAGCAGTTACAGGGGCCGGGGAGCAGATACGCAGTATTTT.

CDR3 nucleotides: TGTGCCAGCAGTATCGGGACTAGCGCCTACAATGAGCAGTTCTTC. Amino acids: CASSIGTSAYNEQFF. The chain has TRBV12-3 or TRBV12-4 and TRBJ2-1, with 10 bases matching TRBD2. The V and J ends lost 5 bases and 2 bases, in that order; junction bases with no gene match: 3. This CDR3 is built from 15 residues.

For this clonotype: It may be a read error: a sequence one base away is much more abundant. The rearrangement links TRBV10-1 to TRBJ2-3, with D perhaps being TRBD1 or TRBD2 (5 bases each). Germline V gene lookup returns CDR1 WNHNN and CDR2 SYGVQD (reference sequence). The CDR3 has 14 residues. The V gene lost 8 bases and the J gene lost 5 bases, with 17 bases spanning the gap. This chain's CDR3 is CASAEQGDKDTQYF. The CDR3, as DNA: TGCGCCAGCGCAGAGCAGGGAGACAAAGATACGCAGTATTTT.

This clonotype is medium-sized. The chain is built from TRBV7-2 and TRBJ2-7; unclear D gene. The V gene's germline CDR1 is SGHTA and CDR2 FQGNSA. There are 12 residues in the CDR3. V was clipped by 1 base and J by 4 bases, with 5 bases between them. CDR3 DNA sequence: TGTGCCAGCAGCTTAGGATATTACGAGCAGTACTTC. Amino acids: CASSLGYYEQYF.

The V gene is TRBV11-1, the J gene TRBJ2-5; 9 nucleotides align to TRBD1. The J call could be wrong; TRBJ2-7 is a better fit for the DNA end. Germline assignment: CDR1 SGHAT and CDR2 FQDESV (reference sequence). This CDR3 is 15 amino acids long. The CDR3: CASSLDTGGTYEQYF. The CDR3, as DNA: TGTGCCAGCAGCTTAGATACAGGGGGCACCTACGAGCAGTACTTC.

The genes are TRBV6-8 and TRBJ2-3, with D uncertain. The closer fit of TRBJ2-7 to the DNA end suggests the J call may be wrong. Germline CDR1 MNHGY, CDR2 SAAAGT. The CDR3 contains 13 residues. The CDR3 protein is CASSYSPSYEQYF. The CDR3, as DNA: TGTGCCAGCAGTTACTCACCAAGCTACGAGCAGTACTTC.

V usage is TRBV24-1 and J usage is TRBJ2-1; no reliable D call. The ends were cut back, 1 base at V and 9 bases at J, with 6 bases in the middle. Per germline, CDR1 KGHDR and CDR2 SFDVKD. The length of the CDR3 is 12 residues. The CDR3 loop is CATSDFRLEQFF. DNA of the CDR3: TGTGCCACCAGTGATTTCCGACTTGAGCAGTTCTTC.

This rearrangement joins TRBV11-2 to TRBJ1-1; possibly TRBD1 for D (5 bases). The V gene's germline CDR1 is SGHAT and CDR2 FQNNGV. V lost 4 bases to trimming and J lost 5 bases, with 17 bases between them. The CDR3 contains 15 residues. The CDR3 nucleotides read TGTGCCAGCAGCTCTGGGACCTGGGTGGGAACTGAAGCTTTCTTT. It yields the protein CASSSGTWVGTEAFF.

This clonotype is labeled as medium-sized (0.01 to 0.1%). V is TRBV6-1 and J is TRBJ2-1; D is undetermined. V dropped 6 bases and J dropped 4 bases, with 10 bases sitting between them. Germline assignment: CDR1 MNHNS and CDR2 SASEGT. The CDR3 sequence is 13 residues long. The CDR3 DNA is TGTGCCAGCAGGGTGGGAATTTACAATGAGCAGTTCTTC. Translating it yields CASRVGIYNEQFF.